The entry that follows covers one TCR beta chain sequence. The method was immunoSEQ multiplex PCR; TCRdb's version includes in-frame clones alone and lacks a portion of them. The sample lists over 100,000 clones; 80% were seen once. The data were obtained in a study of blood T cell repertoires in COVID-19. The wider study: Donors in the United States, Italy and Spain gave samples during acute or convalescent COVID-19.

V shed 2 bases and J shed 3 bases, with 13 bases lying between them. The germline CDR1 and CDR2 sequences are LNHDA and SQIVND (reference sequence). The CDR3 contains 16 residues. Sequencing was carried out using peripheral blood. The rearrangement links TRBV19 to TRBJ2-2, with D perhaps TRBD1 (7 bases). This receptor was obtained from a human donor in a cohort sampled during active or convalescent COVID-19. CDR3 protein: CASSISDREDTGELFF. CDR3 nucleotides: TGTGCCAGTAGTATATCCGACAGGGAGGACACCGGGGAGCTGTTTTTT.